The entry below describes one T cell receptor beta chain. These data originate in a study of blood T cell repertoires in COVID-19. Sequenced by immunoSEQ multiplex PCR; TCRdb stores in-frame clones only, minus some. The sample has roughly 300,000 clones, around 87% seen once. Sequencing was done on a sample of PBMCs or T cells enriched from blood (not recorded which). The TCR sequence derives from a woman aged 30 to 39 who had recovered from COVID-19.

The CDR3 sequence: CASSLGQGETDTQYF. DNA of the CDR3: TGTGCCAGCAGCTTAGGACAGGGCGAGACAGATACGCAGTATTTT. This chain links TRBV7-9 with TRBJ2-3; 7 positions agree with TRBD1. Germline values: CDR1 SEHNR, CDR2 FQNEAQ (reference sequence). This CDR3 contains 15 residues. J was trimmed by 3 bases and V by 1 base; bases with no gene match: 4. Looking up the rest from reference TRBV7-9 and TRBJ2-3 gives the full variable domain: DTGVSQNPRHKITKRGQNVTFRCDPISEHNRLYWYRQTLGQGPEFLTYFQNEAQLEKSRLLSDRFSAERPKGSFSTLEIQRTEQGDSAMYLCASSLGQGETDTQYFGPGTRLTVL.